One and the same sample provided the 17 T cell receptor beta chains below, sequenced in a study of sequential checkpoint blockade in melanoma. As to treatment: randomized to nivolumab then ipilimumab (arm A) or the reverse (arm B). The data were produced by immunoSEQ multiplex PCR, yet TCRdb's version contains in-frame clones alone and is incomplete. The repertoire holds around 5,200 clones, with around three quarters as singletons. The specimen comprised CD8+ T cells sorted from blood (inferred from file names), sampled from a patient given nivolumab and ipilimumab in sequence. The receptor set was obtained from a human patient with melanoma. Some clones in this sample may be carry-over from other donors' samples.

The table lists this clone with a few counts. This sequence joins TRBV27 and TRBJ2-7, with a weak D call TRBD2 (7 bases). The CDR3 contains 11 residues. The V end lost 7 bases, the J end lost 7 bases, and 11 bases lay between the germline ends. Germline assignment: CDR1 MNHEY and CDR2 SMNVEV (reference sequence). The CDR3 DNA reads TGTGCCAGCAAGGGGGGGTGGGAGCAGTACTTC. Translated: CASKGGWEQYF.

This sequence joins TRBV6-1 and TRBJ2-5; TRBD1 aligns across 8 bases. The J call may be faulty, since TRBJ2-7 better matches the DNA end. CDR3 length: 14 amino acids. From germline, CDR1 is MNHNS and CDR2 SASEGT. For the CDR3, the DNA is TGTGCCAGCCACGACAGGGGTGGCTCCTACGAGCAGTACTTC. It codes for CASHDRGGSYEQYF.

This clone has only a few counts. V gene TRBV4-2 combines with J gene TRBJ1-2; no firm D call. Trimming stripped 4 bases from V and 6 bases from J, with 15 bases between. The CDR3 has 14 residues. The germline V gene encodes CDR1 LGHNA and CDR2 YNFKEQ. CDR3 amino acids: CASSPTAGRDGYTF. The CDR3 bases are TGTGCCAGCAGCCCCACAGCGGGTCGGGATGGCTACACCTTC.

The chain employs TRBV4-1 and TRBJ2-7; TRBD1 matches 9 bases. CDR3 length equals 15 residues. The germline CDR1 and CDR2 sequences are MGHRA and YSYEKL. Losses at the gene ends were 3 bases for V and 2 bases for J; bases not matched to a gene: 5. The CDR3 bases are TGCGCCAGCAGCCAGGGACGACAGGGGGCCTACGAGCAGTACTTC. Protein sequence: CASSQGRQGAYEQYF.

The chain couples TRBV4-1 to TRBJ1-1, with 8 positions matching TRBD1. This CDR3 is built from 15 residues. Germline CDR1 reads MGHRA; CDR2 reads YSYEKL. With 4 bases clipped from V and 6 bases from J, the junction kept 10 bases outside the gene matches. The DNA for the CDR3 is TGCGCCAGCAGCCCGTCACAGGGGGTGGGGGCTGAAGCTTTCTTT. Translating gives CASSPSQGVGAEAFF.

The rearrangement links TRBV13 to TRBJ1-1; D is unclear. Germline V gives CDR1 PRHDT, CDR2 FYEKMQ (reference sequence). V lost 5 bases to trimming and J lost 0 bases, with 13 bases between them. The CDR3 sequence is 15 residues long. The CDR3 DNA reads TGTGCCAGCAGCGCCGGGAGGGTCATGAACACTGAAGCTTTCTTT. Protein: CASSAGRVMNTEAFF. Together with reference TRBV13 and TRBJ1-1, the CDR3 gives the full variable domain: AAGVIQSPRHLIKEKRETATLKCYPIPRHDTVYWYQQGPGQDPQFLISFYEKMQSDKGSIPDRFSAQQFSDYHSELNMSSLELGDSALYFCASSAGRVMNTEAFFGQGTRLTVV.

The V gene is TRBV11-2, the J gene TRBJ1-2; 7 bases align to TRBD1. The CDR3 is made up of 13 amino acids. Trimming at V came to 1 base and at J to 6 bases, leaving 2 bases not matched to a gene. Germline loops: CDR1 SGHAT, CDR2 FQNNGV. CDR3 in amino acids: CASSLARGNGYTF. For the CDR3, the DNA is TGTGCCAGCAGCTTAGCCAGGGGGAATGGCTACACCTTC.

The chain is built from TRBV4-3 and TRBJ1-6; a weak D match, TRBD1 (5 bases). V shed 0 bases and J shed 8 bases, with 11 bases lying between them. CDR1 and CDR2 (germline): LGHNA, YSLEER. The CDR3 length is 15 residues. The CDR3 reads CASSQDNRRDSPLHF. CDR3 nucleotide sequence: TGCGCCAGCAGCCAAGATAACAGGAGGGATTCACCCCTCCACTTT.

The DNA of the CDR3 is TGTGCCAGCAGCTCGGGACAGGGGGTTCTGCAGCCCCAGCATTTT. Its protein product is CASSSGQGVLQPQHF. The chain is built from TRBV28 and TRBJ1-5, with TRBD1 matching over 11 bases. Losses at the gene ends were 6 bases for V and 7 bases for J; bases not matched to a gene: 8. Germline CDR1 MDHEN, CDR2 SYDVKM. This CDR3 comprises 15 residues.

This chain links TRBV7-8 with TRBJ2-7; TRBD2 matches 9 bases. This CDR3 spans 15 amino acids. V shed 7 bases and J 0 bases; nucleotides not matched to a gene: 7. Germline lookup yields CDR1 SGHVS and CDR2 FQNEAQ. The CDR3 is CASIISGGHSYEQYF. CDR3 nucleotides: TGTGCCAGCATCATTAGCGGGGGCCACTCCTACGAGCAGTACTTC.

This clone was found once. The chain recombines TRBV4-3 with TRBJ1-4; 9 bases agree with TRBD1. Germline V gene sequence: CDR1 LGHNA, CDR2 YSLEER. The CDR3 totals 15 residues. Germline trimming cut 4 bases from V and 8 bases from J; bases unmatched to any gene: 8. The CDR3 region is CASSRYRGPGEKLFF. Here the CDR3 DNA reads TGCGCCAGCAGCCGATACAGGGGGCCAGGGGAAAAACTGTTTTTT.

This sequence joins TRBV5-4 and TRBJ1-1, with a possible D match to TRBD1 (5 bases). The CDR3 runs to 12 residues. Looked up from germline, CDR1 is SGHNT and CDR2 is YYREEE (reference sequence). Trimming shortened V by 0 bases and J by 7 bases, and 7 bases separated the two germline ends. CDR3 in amino acids: CASSLAGGEAFF. CDR3 nucleotides: TGTGCCAGCAGCTTGGCCGGGGGTGAAGCTTTCTTT.

The chain uses TRBV11-2 and TRBJ1-2, with D uncertain. In germline, CDR1 is SGHAT, CDR2 FQNNGV. This CDR3 is built from 13 residues. The V end lost 1 base, the J end lost 8 bases, and 11 bases lay between the germline ends. CDR3 sequence: CASSLVPWEGYTF. CDR3 sequence (DNA): TGTGCCAGCAGCTTAGTTCCTTGGGAGGGCTACACCTTC.

The rearrangement links TRBV10-3 to TRBJ2-7, with D maybe TRBD2 (7 bases). CDR1 and CDR2 from the germline V gene are ENHRY and SYGVKD. The CDR3 totals 16 residues. V lost 4 bases to trimming and J lost 0 bases, with 16 bases between them. DNA of the CDR3: TGTGCCATCAGTGGGTCCCCGGCGGGGGCCTCCTACGAGCAGTACTTC. Amino acids: CAISGSPAGASYEQYF.

The genes are TRBV6-6 and TRBJ2-7; 9 positions match TRBD1. V was clipped by 6 bases and J by 2 bases; unmatched bases: 2. The CDR3 has 13 residues. CDR1 and CDR2 (germline): MNHNY, SVGAGI (reference sequence). CDR3 nucleotides: TGTGCCAGCAGCGGGACAGGGCCCTACGAGCAGTACTTC. It translates to CASSGTGPYEQYF.

The V gene is TRBV28, the J gene TRBJ2-5, with D perhaps TRBD1 (5 bases). Germline loops: CDR1 MDHEN, CDR2 SYDVKM. Trimming removed 6 bases from V and 2 bases from J, with 19 bases in between. The CDR3 contains 16 residues. CDR3 loop: CASRPEQDITQETQYF. CDR3 sequence (DNA): TGTGCCAGCAGACCTGAACAGGACATAACTCAAGAGACCCAGTACTTC. The variable domain in full, completed from reference TRBV28 and TRBJ2-5, reads DVKVTQSSRYLVKRTGEKVFLECVQDMDHENMFWYRQDPGLGLRLIYFSYDVKMKEKGDIPEGYSVSREKKERFSLILESASTNQTSMYLCASRPEQDITQETQYFGPGTRLLVL.

The J gene is TRBJ1-3, the V gene TRBV4-1; a weak D match, TRBD1 (6 bases). Trimming took off 4 bases at V and 7 bases at J, with 14 bases between the two ends. This CDR3 has 14 residues. Germline V gene lookup returns CDR1 MGHRA and CDR2 YSYEKL. DNA for the CDR3: TGCGCCAGCAGCCCTCCGGGGGGGGCGAACACCATATATTTT. Residues: CASSPPGGANTIYF.